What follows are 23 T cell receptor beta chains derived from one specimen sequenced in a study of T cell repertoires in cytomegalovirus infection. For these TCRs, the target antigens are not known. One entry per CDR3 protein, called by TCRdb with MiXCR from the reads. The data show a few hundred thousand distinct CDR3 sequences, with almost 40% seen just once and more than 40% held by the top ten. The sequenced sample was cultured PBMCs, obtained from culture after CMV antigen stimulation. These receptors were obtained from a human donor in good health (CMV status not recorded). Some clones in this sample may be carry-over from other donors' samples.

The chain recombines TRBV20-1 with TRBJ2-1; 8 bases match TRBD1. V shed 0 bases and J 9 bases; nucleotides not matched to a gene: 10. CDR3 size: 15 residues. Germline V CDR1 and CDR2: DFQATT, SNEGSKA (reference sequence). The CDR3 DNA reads TGCAGTGCTAGAGATAGGAGACAGGGGTTTTCTGAGCAGTTCTTC. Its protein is CSARDRRQGFSEQFF.

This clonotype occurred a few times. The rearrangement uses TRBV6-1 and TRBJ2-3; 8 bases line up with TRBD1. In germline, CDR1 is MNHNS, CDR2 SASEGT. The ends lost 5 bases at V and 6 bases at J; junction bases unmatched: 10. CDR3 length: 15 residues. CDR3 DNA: TGTGCCAGCAGTCCCAAGGGACAGGCCAGGGATACGCAGTATTTT. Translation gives CASSPKGQARDTQYF.

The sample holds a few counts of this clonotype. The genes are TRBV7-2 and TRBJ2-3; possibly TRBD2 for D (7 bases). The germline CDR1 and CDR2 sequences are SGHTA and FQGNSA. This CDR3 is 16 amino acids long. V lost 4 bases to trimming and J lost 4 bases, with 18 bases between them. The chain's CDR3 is CASSSRGGGGADTQYF. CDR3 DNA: TGTGCCAGCAGCTCTAGGGGGGGGGGTGGCGCAGATACGCAGTATTTT.

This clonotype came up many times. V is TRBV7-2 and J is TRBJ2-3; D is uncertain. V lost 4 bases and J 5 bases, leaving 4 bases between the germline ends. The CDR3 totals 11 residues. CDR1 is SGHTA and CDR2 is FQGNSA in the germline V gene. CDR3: CASSWGDTQYF. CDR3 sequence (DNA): TGTGCCAGCAGCTGGGGAGATACGCAGTATTTT.

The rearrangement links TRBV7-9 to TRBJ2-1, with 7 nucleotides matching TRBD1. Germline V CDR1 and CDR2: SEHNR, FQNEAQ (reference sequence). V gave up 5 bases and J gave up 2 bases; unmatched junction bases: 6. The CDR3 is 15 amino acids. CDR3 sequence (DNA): TGTGCCAGCAGCACACAGGGGCCGACCTACAATGAGCAGTTCTTC. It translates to CASSTQGPTYNEQFF.

In nucleotides, the CDR3 is TGCAGTGCTATGGCTAGCGGGAGGGTCATGAATGAGCAGTTCTTC. As protein: CSAMASGRVMNEQFF. The V and J genes are TRBV20-1 and TRBJ2-1; 12 nucleotides align to TRBD2. Germline trimming cut 4 bases from V and 7 bases from J; bases unmatched to any gene: 8. This CDR3 contains 15 residues. Looked up from germline, CDR1 is DFQATT and CDR2 is SNEGSKA (reference sequence).

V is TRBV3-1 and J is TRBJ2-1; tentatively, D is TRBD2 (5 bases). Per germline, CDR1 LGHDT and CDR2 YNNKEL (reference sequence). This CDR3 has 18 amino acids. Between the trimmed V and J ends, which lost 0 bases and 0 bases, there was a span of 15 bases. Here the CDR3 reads CASSQEFGGSSSYNEQFF. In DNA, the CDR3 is TGTGCCAGCAGCCAAGAATTTGGAGGTTCGAGCTCCTACAATGAGCAGTTCTTC.

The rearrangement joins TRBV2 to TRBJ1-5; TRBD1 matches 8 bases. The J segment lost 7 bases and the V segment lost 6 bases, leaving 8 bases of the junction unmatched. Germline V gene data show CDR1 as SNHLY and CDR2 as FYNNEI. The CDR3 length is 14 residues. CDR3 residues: CASSERTGRQPQHF. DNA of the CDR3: TGTGCCAGCAGCGAGAGGACAGGGAGGCAGCCCCAGCATTTT. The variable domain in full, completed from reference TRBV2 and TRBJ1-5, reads EPEVTQTPSHQVTQMGQEVILRCVPISNHLYFYWYRQILGQKVEFLVSFYNNEISEKSEIFDDQFSVERPDGSNFTLKIRSTKLEDSAMYFCASSERTGRQPQHFGDGTRLSIL.

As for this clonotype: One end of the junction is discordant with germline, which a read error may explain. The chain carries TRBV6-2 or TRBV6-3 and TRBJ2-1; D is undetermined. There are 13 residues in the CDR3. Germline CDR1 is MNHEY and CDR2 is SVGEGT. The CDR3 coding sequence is TGTGCCAGCAGTTACCTCAAGGGCCTCCCGGGTCCCTTC. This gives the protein CASSYLKGLPGPF.

Here the CDR3 reads CASSQDRYKSDSNQPQHF. Here the CDR3 DNA reads TGTGCCAGCAGCCAAGATAGGTATAAGTCAGATAGCAATCAGCCCCAGCATTTT. V is TRBV4-2 and J is TRBJ1-5; D is uncertain. V lost 0 bases to trimming and J lost 0 bases, with 15 bases between them. The germline CDR1 and CDR2 sequences are LGHNA and YNFKEQ. The CDR3 length is 18 residues.

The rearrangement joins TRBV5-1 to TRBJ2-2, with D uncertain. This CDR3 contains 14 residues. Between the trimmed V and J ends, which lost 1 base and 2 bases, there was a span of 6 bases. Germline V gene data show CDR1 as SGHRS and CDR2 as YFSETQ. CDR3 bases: TGCGCCAGCAGCTTGTGGCAAAACACCGGGGAGCTGTTTTTT. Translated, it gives CASSLWQNTGELFF.

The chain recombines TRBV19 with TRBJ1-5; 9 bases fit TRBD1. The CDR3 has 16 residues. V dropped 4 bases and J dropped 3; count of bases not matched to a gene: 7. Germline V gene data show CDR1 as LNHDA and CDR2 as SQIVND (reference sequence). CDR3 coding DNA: TGTGCCAGTAGTACCCGGGACAGGGTCGCCAATCAGCCCCAGCATTTT. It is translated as CASSTRDRVANQPQHF.

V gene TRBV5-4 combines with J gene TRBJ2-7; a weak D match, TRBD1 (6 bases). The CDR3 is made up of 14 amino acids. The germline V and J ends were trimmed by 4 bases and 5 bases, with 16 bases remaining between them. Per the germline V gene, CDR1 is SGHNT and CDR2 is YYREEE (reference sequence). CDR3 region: CASSAVGARDEQYF. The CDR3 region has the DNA TGTGCCAGCAGCGCCGTGGGGGCTAGGGACGAGCAGTACTTC.

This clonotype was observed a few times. CDR3 nucleotides: TGTGCCAGCAGTTACCGCAGCGACGCCTCTGGAAACACCATATATTTT. This encodes CASSYRSDASGNTIYF. The chain is built from TRBV6-6 and TRBJ1-3; D gene ambiguous. V shed 2 bases and J shed 0 bases, with 11 bases lying between them. The germline gives CDR1 MNHNY, CDR2 SVGAGI (reference sequence). This CDR3 region has 16 residues.

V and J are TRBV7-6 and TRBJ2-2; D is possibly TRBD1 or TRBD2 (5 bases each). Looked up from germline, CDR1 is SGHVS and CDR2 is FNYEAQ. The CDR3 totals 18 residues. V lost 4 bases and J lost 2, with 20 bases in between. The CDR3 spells CASSSSPGGWVNTGELFF. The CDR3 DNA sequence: TGTGCCAGCAGCTCCTCGCCTGGGGGTTGGGTCAACACCGGGGAGCTGTTTTTT.

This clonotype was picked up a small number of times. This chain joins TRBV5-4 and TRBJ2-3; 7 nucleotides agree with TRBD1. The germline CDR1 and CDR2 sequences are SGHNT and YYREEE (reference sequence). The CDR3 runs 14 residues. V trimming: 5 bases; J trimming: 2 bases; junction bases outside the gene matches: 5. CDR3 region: CASRTGTDTDTQYF. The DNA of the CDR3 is TGTGCCAGCAGAACCGGGACAGACACAGATACGCAGTATTTT.

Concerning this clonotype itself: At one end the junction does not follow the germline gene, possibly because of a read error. CDR3 residues: CVSSLKGTQYF. DNA for the CDR3: TGTGTCAGCAGTCTGAAAGGGACCCAGTACTTC. This rearrangement joins TRBV6-2 or TRBV6-3 to TRBJ2-5; no clear D gene. The CDR3 loop spans 11 amino acids. Germline V gene data show CDR1 as MNHEY and CDR2 as SVGEGT.

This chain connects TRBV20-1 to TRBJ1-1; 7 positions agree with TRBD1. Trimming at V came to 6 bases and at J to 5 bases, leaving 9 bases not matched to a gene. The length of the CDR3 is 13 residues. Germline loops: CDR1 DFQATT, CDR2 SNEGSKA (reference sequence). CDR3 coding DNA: TGCAGTGCAGACGGGACAGAGGGAACTGAAGCTTTCTTT. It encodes CSADGTEGTEAFF.

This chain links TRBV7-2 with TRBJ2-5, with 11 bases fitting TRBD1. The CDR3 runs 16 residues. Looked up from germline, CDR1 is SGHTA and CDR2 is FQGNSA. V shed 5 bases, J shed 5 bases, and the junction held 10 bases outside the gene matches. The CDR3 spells CASSPRAGTGGETQYF. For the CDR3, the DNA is TGTGCCAGCAGCCCCCGCGCCGGGACAGGGGGGGAGACCCAGTACTTC.

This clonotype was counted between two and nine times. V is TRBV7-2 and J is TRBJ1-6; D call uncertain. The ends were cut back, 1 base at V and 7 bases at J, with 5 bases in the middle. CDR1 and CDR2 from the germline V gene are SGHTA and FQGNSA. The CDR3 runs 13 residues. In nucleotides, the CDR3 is TGTGCCAGCAGCTTAGTGGAGAATTCACCCCTCCACTTT. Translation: CASSLVENSPLHF.

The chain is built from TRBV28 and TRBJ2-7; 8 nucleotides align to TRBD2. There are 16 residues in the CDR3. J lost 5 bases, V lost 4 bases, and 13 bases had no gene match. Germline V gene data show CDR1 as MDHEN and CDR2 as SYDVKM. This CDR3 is CASSSFLHSGGNEQYF. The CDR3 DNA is TGTGCCAGCAGTTCATTCCTCCACAGCGGGGGCAACGAGCAGTACTTC.

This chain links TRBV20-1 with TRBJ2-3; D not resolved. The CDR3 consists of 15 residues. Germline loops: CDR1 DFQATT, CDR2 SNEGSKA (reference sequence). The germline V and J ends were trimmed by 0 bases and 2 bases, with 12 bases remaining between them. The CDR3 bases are TGCAGTGCTAGAGATGAACTCCTATACACAGATACGCAGTATTTT. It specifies CSARDELLYTDTQYF.

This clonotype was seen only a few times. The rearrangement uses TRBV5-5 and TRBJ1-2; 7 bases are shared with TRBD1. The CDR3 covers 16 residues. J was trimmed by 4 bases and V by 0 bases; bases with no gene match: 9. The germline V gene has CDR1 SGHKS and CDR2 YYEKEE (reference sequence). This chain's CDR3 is CASSLETGIRSYGYTF. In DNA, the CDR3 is TGTGCCAGCAGCTTGGAGACAGGGATACGGAGCTATGGCTACACCTTC.